The 26 T cell receptor beta chains below were found in one sample sequenced in a study of T cell responses to AZD1222 COVID-19 vaccine. Repertoires were generated with immunoSEQ multiplex PCR, while TCRdb's copy carries only in-frame clones and drops some. This sample carries about 130,000 clones, 88% of them seen once, and the ten largest clones take 3.5% to 4.5%. The sample consisted of peripheral blood, taken on day 0 of AZD1222 vaccination. The receptors derive from an adult in good health.

The gene calls are TRBV28 and TRBJ2-5, with D tentatively TRBD2 (6 bases). There are 14 residues in the CDR3. Trimming took 1 base from V and 5 from J, leaving 11 bases between them. Germline values: CDR1 MDHEN, CDR2 SYDVKM. The CDR3 loop reads CASSLLGGRETQYF. In DNA, the CDR3 is TGTGCCAGCAGTTTATTGGGAGGACGGGAGACCCAGTACTTC. The variable domain in full, completed from reference TRBV28 and TRBJ2-5, reads DVKVTQSSRYLVKRTGEKVFLECVQDMDHENMFWYRQDPGLGLRLIYFSYDVKMKEKGDIPEGYSVSREKKERFSLILESASTNQTSMYLCASSLLGGRETQYFGPGTRLLVL.

The gene calls are TRBV19 and TRBJ1-1, with D maybe TRBD1 (6 bases). Germline CDR1 is LNHDA and CDR2 is SQIVND (reference sequence). The V gene lost 0 bases and the J gene lost 10 bases, with 15 bases spanning the gap. This CDR3 is 14 amino acids long. The CDR3 protein is CASSIDLWGRRAFF. The CDR3 DNA reads as TGTGCCAGTAGTATAGATCTCTGGGGGCGCCGAGCTTTCTTT.

The rearrangement uses TRBV9 and TRBJ2-7; D is perhaps TRBD1 (6 bases). With 4 bases removed from V and 4 bases from J, the gap between germline ends came to 15 bases. The germline V gene has CDR1 SGDLS and CDR2 YYNGEE. This CDR3 is 14 amino acids long. CDR3 in DNA: TGTGCCAGCAGCATGGGTACAGGGTCATACGAGCAGTACTTC. As protein: CASSMGTGSYEQYF.

The sample holds one count of this clone. The V gene is TRBV6-5, the J gene TRBJ1-2; 7 positions match TRBD1. CDR3 length: 15 residues. J gave up 4 bases and V 5 bases, and 10 bases lay outside the gene matches. Germline loops: CDR1 MNHEY, CDR2 SVGAGI. The CDR3 here is CASSKLRDSFYGYTF. The CDR3, as DNA: TGTGCCAGCAGTAAACTCCGGGACAGCTTCTATGGCTACACCTTC.

The chain joins TRBV20-1 to TRBJ1-1; D gene uncertain. The germline V gene has CDR1 DFQATT and CDR2 SNEGSKA (reference sequence). Trimming pared 6 bases from V and 0 bases from J, leaving 5 bases between. There are 11 residues in the CDR3. CDR3 nucleotide sequence: TGCAGTGCAGGTATGAACACTGAAGCTTTCTTT. This encodes CSAGMNTEAFF.

The J gene is TRBJ2-7, the V gene TRBV11-3; D possibly matches TRBD1 or TRBD2 (5 bases each). The ends were cut back, 5 bases at V and 1 base at J, with 15 bases in the middle. Looked up from germline, CDR1 is SGHNT and CDR2 is YENEEA. The CDR3 covers 15 residues. Here the CDR3 reads CASSRDRGPSYEQYF. The CDR3 region has the DNA TGTGCCAGCAGCCGTGATAGGGGACCTTCCTACGAGCAGTACTTC.

The chain recombines TRBV10-3 with TRBJ1-1; D call uncertain. The germline V and J ends were trimmed by 0 bases and 5 bases, with 7 bases remaining between them. The length of the CDR3 is 13 residues. Germline CDR1 and CDR2: ENHRY and SYGVKD. The CDR3 bases are TGTGCCATCAGTGAGTCGTATGGGACTGAAGCTTTCTTT. Amino acids: CAISESYGTEAFF.

The V and J genes are TRBV27 and TRBJ2-7, with 8 bases lining up with TRBD1. J was trimmed by 2 bases and V by 4 bases; bases with no gene match: 7. The CDR3 sequence is 15 residues long. Germline lookup yields CDR1 MNHEY and CDR2 SMNVEV (reference sequence). Here the CDR3 reads CASSSRRQGTYEQYF. CDR3 DNA sequence: TGTGCCAGCAGTTCACGTCGACAGGGGACCTACGAGCAGTACTTC.

CDR3 amino acids: CASSKAYRDRPNSYEQYF. DNA for the CDR3: TGTGCCAGCAGCAAAGCATATAGGGACAGGCCGAACTCCTACGAGCAGTACTTC. This chain connects TRBV21-1 to TRBJ2-7; the table calls TRBD1, which could not be checked here. TRBV21-1 is described as a pseudogene. This CDR3 comprises 18 residues.

V usage is TRBV5-4 and J usage is TRBJ1-1; D is possibly TRBD1 (5 bases). The CDR3 has 16 amino acids. The germline V and J ends were trimmed by 4 bases and 1 base, with 17 bases remaining between them. The germline gives CDR1 SGHNT, CDR2 YYREEE (reference sequence). This chain's CDR3 is CASSGHRGRRNTEAFF. In nucleotides, the CDR3 is TGTGCCAGCAGCGGACACCGGGGACGGAGGAACACTGAAGCTTTCTTT.

This clone was counted only a few times. The V gene is TRBV6-5, the J gene TRBJ1-2, with TRBD1 matching 10 bases. Losses at the gene ends were 0 bases for V and 8 bases for J; bases not matched to a gene: 6. Per the germline V gene, CDR1 is MNHEY and CDR2 is SVGAGI. This CDR3 has 15 residues. CDR3 sequence reads: CASSYSDRGRGGYTF. In DNA, the CDR3 is TGTGCCAGCAGTTACTCCGACAGGGGGCGAGGGGGCTACACCTTC.

This clone has a count of ten or more. The chain links TRBV5-1 to TRBJ2-2; 8 positions agree with TRBD2. Unmatched junction bases numbered 9, after V lost 4 bases and J lost 4 bases. The CDR3 runs 16 residues. Germline CDR1 reads SGHRS; CDR2 reads YFSETQ. The CDR3 loop reads CASSPGLAGPTGELFF. CDR3 DNA sequence: TGCGCCAGCAGCCCTGGCTTAGCGGGACCCACCGGGGAGCTGTTTTTT.

The CDR3 coding sequence is TGTGCCAGCAGCCCAAGGGAGGGGGCGGCGTACGAGCAGTACTTC. This codes for CASSPREGAAYEQYF. The chain joins TRBV7-3 to TRBJ2-7; D might be TRBD1 or TRBD2, each matching 7 bases. V was cut by 5 bases and J by 4 bases, with 18 bases left in between. The CDR3 length is 15 residues. Per germline, CDR1 SGHTA and CDR2 FQGTGA.

This clone has just one count. The chain joins TRBV13 to TRBJ2-1; 12 nucleotides align to TRBD1. This CDR3 comprises 16 residues. Germline V gene sequence: CDR1 PRHDT, CDR2 FYEKMQ (reference sequence). The V gene end was trimmed by 2 bases and the J gene end by 8 bases; junction bases not matched to a gene: 7. CDR3 DNA sequence: TGTGCCAGCAGCTTATCACCGGGACAGGGGGCTTATGAGCAGTTCTTC. It encodes CASSLSPGQGAYEQFF.

This chain connects TRBV9 to TRBJ2-7; D is possibly TRBD2 (5 bases). Deletions cut 0 bases from V and 0 bases from J, with 10 bases between. The CDR3 is made up of 15 amino acids. Germline CDR1 and CDR2: SGDLS and YYNGEE. CDR3 nucleotide sequence: TGTGCCAGCAGCGTAGGGAGCGGCTCCTCCTACGAGCAGTACTTC. Amino acid sequence: CASSVGSGSSYEQYF.

The V and J genes are TRBV29-1 and TRBJ1-2; D gene uncertain. V lost 7 bases, J lost 0 bases, and 9 bases lay in between. Germline V gene data show CDR1 as SQVTM and CDR2 as ANQGSEA. This CDR3 has 12 amino acids. The CDR3 coding sequence is TGCAGCGGGGGTTGGGCTAACTATGGCTACACCTTC. Protein product: CSGGWANYGYTF.

The chain is built from TRBV27 and TRBJ2-7; D not resolved. V was pared by 0 bases and J by 0 bases, with 9 bases between. Germline CDR1 reads MNHEY; CDR2 reads SMNVEV (reference sequence). This CDR3 has 15 amino acids. The CDR3 loop reads CASSLSPEDSYEQYF. The CDR3 DNA is TGTGCCAGCAGTTTATCGCCAGAAGACTCCTACGAGCAGTACTTC.

The V and J genes are TRBV3-1 (or the pseudogene TRBV3-2) and TRBJ1-1; D gene unclear. This CDR3 is 11 amino acids long. Germline values: CDR1 LGHDT, CDR2 YNNKEL (reference sequence). The V end lost 8 bases, the J end lost 8 bases, and 12 bases lay between the germline ends. The CDR3 loop is CASGLYLEAFF. The DNA of the CDR3 is TGTGCCAGCGGTCTCTACCTGGAAGCTTTCTTT.

This CDR3 reads CASSYRVDGYTF. The CDR3 nucleotides are TGTGCCAGCAGTTATCGGGTGGATGGCTACACCTTC. The V call is TRBV6-5, the J call TRBJ1-2; D ambiguous. Germline V gene data show CDR1 as MNHEY and CDR2 as SVGAGI. Trimming took off 3 bases at V and 6 bases at J, with 8 bases between the two ends. The CDR3 consists of 12 residues.

This chain links TRBV6-5 with TRBJ2-5; no clear D. Trimming took off 2 bases at V and 4 bases at J, with 2 bases between the two ends. This CDR3 region has 11 residues. CDR1 and CDR2 from the germline V gene are MNHEY and SVGAGI. DNA of the CDR3: TGTGCCAGCAGTTACCTAGAGACCCAGTACTTC. As protein: CASSYLETQYF.

The chain combines TRBV10-3 with TRBJ1-5, with 11 nucleotides matching TRBD1. Germline CDR1 reads ENHRY; CDR2 reads SYGVKD. V lost 0 bases, J lost 2 bases, and 9 bases stayed unmatched. The CDR3 consists of 19 residues. CDR3 DNA: TGTGCCATCAGTGAGTCGAGGACAGGGGGCGAGTTTGGCAATCAGCCCCAGCATTTT. It specifies CAISESRTGGEFGNQPQHF.

The chain links TRBV5-6 to TRBJ2-1, with TRBD2 matching 10 bases. The CDR3 extends over 15 amino acids. The germline CDR1 and CDR2 sequences are SGHDT and YYEEEE. Trimming took 5 bases from V and 7 from J; bases not matched to a gene: 9. Here the CDR3 DNA reads TGTGCCAGCAGACCTGGACTAGCGGAGGGGAATGAGCAGTTCTTC. Amino acid sequence: CASRPGLAEGNEQFF.

The chain links TRBV11-3 to TRBJ2-3; unclear D gene. Germline V gene sequence: CDR1 SGHNT, CDR2 YENEEA. The CDR3 extends over 13 amino acids. Trimming took 5 bases from V and 3 from J, leaving 9 bases between them. This chain's CDR3 is CASSLGSTDTQYF. As DNA, the CDR3 is TGTGCCAGCAGCCTGGGGTCGACAGATACGCAGTATTTT.

J is TRBJ2-3 and V is TRBV5-4, with D possibly being TRBD1 or TRBD2 (5 bases each). The length of the CDR3 is 15 residues. V was cut by 5 bases and J by 3 bases, with 16 bases left in between. The germline V gene has CDR1 SGHNT and CDR2 YYREEE (reference sequence). CDR3 in DNA: TGTGCCAGCAGGGCCCCGGGACCCGGGACAGATACGCAGTATTTT. Amino acid sequence: CASRAPGPGTDTQYF.

The CDR3 is CASSIQQRASGNTIYF. In nucleotides, the CDR3 is TGTGCCAGTAGTATTCAGCAGCGGGCCTCTGGAAACACCATATATTTT. V and J are TRBV19 and TRBJ1-3, with unresolved D. Germline CDR1 is LNHDA and CDR2 is SQIVND (reference sequence). Trimming took off 3 bases at V and 0 bases at J, with 12 bases between the two ends. CDR3 length: 16 residues.

This sequence joins TRBV5-1 and TRBJ1-6, with TRBD1 as a possible D gene (5 bases). The CDR3 is 15 residues long. Germline CDR1 reads SGHRS; CDR2 reads YFSETQ. Trimming cost V 1 base and J 7 bases, with 12 bases left between them. As DNA, the CDR3 is TGCGCCAGCAGCTTGAATGGGGCACCGAATTCACCCCTCCACTTT. Translation gives CASSLNGAPNSPLHF.